This T cell receptor (beta chain) is from a study of blood T cell repertoires in COVID-19 (dated by TCRdb to about 2020). For the study in its entirety: The collaborator samples originated in the United States, Italy and Spain and spanned the acute and convalescent phases of COVID-19. The repertoires were made available in a free public database intended to serve as a resource for research on the immune response to SARS-CoV-2. Sample metadata almost always included a de-identified subject ID, COVID-19 status, age in years and sex. Samples came from the ongoing ImmuneRACE study (first 160 participants) plus 1,254 subjects from 6 global collaborators. Where available, HLA class I and class II types were taken from metadata supplied by the sample provider and were not determined by assay-based typing. Subjects who had been exposed to COVID-19, were actively infected with it, or had recovered from it provided the deeply sampled blood TCRbeta repertoires that made up the dataset. The material from the prospective study consisted of cDNA or gDNA derived from T cells, B-cell-depleted T cells, or PBMCs.

A note on this clone: Its binding antigen is unknown. Base-call qualities are not available, and no considerably larger clone is one nucleotide away.

Broad study findings and their caveats: The quantity of clinical and demographic metadata differed by source and by participant and was supplied without curation.

Another Seattle source contributed samples from volunteer blood donors who had recovered from COVID-19. Each collaborating institution followed its own protocols to collect whole blood in K2EDTA tubes. Collaborator samples were shipped for TCRbeta analysis as frozen whole blood, isolated PBMCs, or DNA extracted from either sample type. TCRbeta CDR3 regions were amplified from genomic DNA by means of the immunoSEQ Assay, a bias-controlled multiplex PCR. The study's own analysis went as follows. The number of nucleated cells in each sample was estimated from the amplification of reference gene primers within the assay. To quantify the absolute abundance of each unique TCRbeta CDR3 rearrangement, sequence reads were collapsed and filtered. Productive Simpson clonality was computed per sample as the square root of Simpson's diversity index over productive rearrangements. In its TCRdb copy, this immuneACCESS table keeps in-frame sequences only and misses some clones. Where compared with another copy, unresolved V genes explain less than half of these, and the others have no known cause. V and J calls and clone size are as listed in that table; D and trimming were resolved from the DNA. Here the sample has about 250,000 clones; around nine tenths occur a single time. Under 2% of the sample lies in the top ten.

The source material was peripheral blood. The TCR comes from a woman between 55 and 75 years old who had recovered from COVID-19.

The sequenced DNA is TGTGCCATCAGTGAGCCGAGGGGGGGGTCGTCCGGCCAGTTCTTC. Protein translation: CAISEPRGGSSGQFF. This sequence uses TRBV10-3 and TRBJ2-1; matching of 7 bases hints at TRBD2 as the D gene. V is cut by 2 bases and J by 13 bases, and the space between the germline ends is 21 bases. CDR1 is given as ENHRY and CDR2 as SYGVKD, both from the germline V gene. The CDR3 sequence holds 15 residues, the cysteine and phenylalanine included. Only the CDR3 DNA is retained, 45 bases long and in frame from the first base.